This T cell receptor beta chain was identified in a study of blood T cell repertoires in COVID-19. This CDR3 contains 16 residues. With 5 bases clipped from V and 4 bases from J, the junction kept 9 bases outside the gene matches. Looked up from germline, CDR1 is SGHTA and CDR2 is FQGNSA. The protocol was immunoSEQ multiplex PCR, while the TCRdb copy is restricted to in-frame clones and leaves out a portion. This sample has tens of thousands of clones, with under 90% found just once. The specimen sequenced was peripheral blood. The gene calls are TRBV7-2 and TRBJ2-5, with TRBD1 matching over 11 bases. This sequence was found in a woman aged 55-70 years with acute or convalescent COVID-19. The CDR3 DNA follows: TGTGCCAGCAGCCTATCCAGGGGGACAGGGGGAGAGACCCAGTACTTC. It yields the protein CASSLSRGTGGETQYF.